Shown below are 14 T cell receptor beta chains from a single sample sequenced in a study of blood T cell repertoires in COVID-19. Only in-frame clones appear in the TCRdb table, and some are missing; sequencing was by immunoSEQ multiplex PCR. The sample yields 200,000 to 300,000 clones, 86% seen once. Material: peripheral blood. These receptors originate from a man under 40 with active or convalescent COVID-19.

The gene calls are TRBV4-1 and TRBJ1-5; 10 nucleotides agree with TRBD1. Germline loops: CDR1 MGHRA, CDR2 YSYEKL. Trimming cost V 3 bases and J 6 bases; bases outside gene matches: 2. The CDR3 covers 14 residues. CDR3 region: CASSHRDRGQPQHF. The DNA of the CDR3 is TGCGCCAGCAGCCATCGGGACAGGGGTCAGCCCCAGCATTTT.

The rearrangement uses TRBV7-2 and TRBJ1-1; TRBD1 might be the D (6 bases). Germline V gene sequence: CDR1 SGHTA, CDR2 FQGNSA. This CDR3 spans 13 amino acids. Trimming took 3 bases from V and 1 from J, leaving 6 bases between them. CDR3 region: CASSFRGNTEAFF. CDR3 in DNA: TGTGCCAGCAGCTTCAGGGGGAACACTGAAGCTTTCTTT.

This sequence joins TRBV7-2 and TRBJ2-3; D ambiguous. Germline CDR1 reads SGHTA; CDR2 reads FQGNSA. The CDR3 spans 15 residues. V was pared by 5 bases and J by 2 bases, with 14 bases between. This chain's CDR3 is CASSLEIGSTDTQYF. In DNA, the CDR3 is TGTGCCAGCAGCCTGGAGATAGGATCCACAGATACGCAGTATTTT.

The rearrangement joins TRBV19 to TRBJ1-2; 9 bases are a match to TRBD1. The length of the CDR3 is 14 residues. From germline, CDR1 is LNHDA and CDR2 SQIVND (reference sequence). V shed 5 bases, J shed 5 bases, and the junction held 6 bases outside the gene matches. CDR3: CASSVGQGAYGYTF. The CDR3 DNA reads TGTGCCAGTAGTGTGGGACAGGGAGCGTATGGCTACACCTTC.

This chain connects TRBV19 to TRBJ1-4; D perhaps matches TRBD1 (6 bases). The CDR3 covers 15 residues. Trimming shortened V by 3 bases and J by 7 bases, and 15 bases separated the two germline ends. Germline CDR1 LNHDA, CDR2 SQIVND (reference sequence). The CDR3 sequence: CASSIIGGVSEKLFF. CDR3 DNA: TGTGCCAGTAGTATTATTGGGGGCGTTTCTGAAAAACTGTTTTTT. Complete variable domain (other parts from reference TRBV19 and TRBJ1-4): DGGITQSPKYLFRKEGQNVTLSCEQNLNHDAMYWYRQDPGQGLRLIYYSQIVNDFQKGDIAEGYSVSREKKESFPLTVTSAQKNPTAFYLCASSIIGGVSEKLFFGSGTQLSVL.

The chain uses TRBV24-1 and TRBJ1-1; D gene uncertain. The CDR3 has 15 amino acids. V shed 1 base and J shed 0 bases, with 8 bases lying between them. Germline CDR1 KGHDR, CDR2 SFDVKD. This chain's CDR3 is CATSDLSDLNTEAFF. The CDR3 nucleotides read TGTGCCACCAGTGATTTATCAGATTTGAACACTGAAGCTTTCTTT.

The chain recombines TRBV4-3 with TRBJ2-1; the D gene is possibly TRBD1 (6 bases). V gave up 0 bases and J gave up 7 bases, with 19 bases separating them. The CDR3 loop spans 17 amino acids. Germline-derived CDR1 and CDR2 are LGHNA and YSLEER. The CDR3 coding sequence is TGCGCCAGCAGCCAAGATTTCCCTTTGTTGGGGGCGAATGAGCAGTTCTTC. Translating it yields CASSQDFPLLGANEQFF.

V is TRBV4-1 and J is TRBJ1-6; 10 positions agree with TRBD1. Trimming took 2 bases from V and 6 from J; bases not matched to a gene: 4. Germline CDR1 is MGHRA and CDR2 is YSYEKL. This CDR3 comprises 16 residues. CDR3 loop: CASSQRRDRGNSPLHF. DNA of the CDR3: TGCGCCAGCAGCCAAAGACGGGACAGGGGTAATTCACCCCTCCACTTT.

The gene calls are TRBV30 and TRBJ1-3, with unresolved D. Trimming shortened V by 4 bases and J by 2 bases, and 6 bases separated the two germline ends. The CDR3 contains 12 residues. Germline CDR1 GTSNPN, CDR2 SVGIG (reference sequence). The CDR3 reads CAWKEAGNTIYF. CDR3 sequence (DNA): TGTGCCTGGAAGGAGGCTGGAAACACCATATATTTT.

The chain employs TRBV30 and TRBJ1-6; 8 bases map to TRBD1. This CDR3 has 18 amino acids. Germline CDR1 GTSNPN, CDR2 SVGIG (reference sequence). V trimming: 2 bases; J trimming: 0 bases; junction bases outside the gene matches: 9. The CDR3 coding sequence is TGTGCCTGGAGTCTTGGGGGACAGGCTAGCTCCTATAATTCACCCCTCCACTTT. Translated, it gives CAWSLGGQASSYNSPLHF.

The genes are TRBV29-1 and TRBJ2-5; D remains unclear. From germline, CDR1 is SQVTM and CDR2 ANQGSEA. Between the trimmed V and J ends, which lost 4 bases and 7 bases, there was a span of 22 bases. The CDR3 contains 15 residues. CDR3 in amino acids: CSVGGFEFSAATQYF. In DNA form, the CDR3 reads TGCAGCGTTGGTGGCTTTGAGTTTTCGGCGGCGACCCAGTACTTC.

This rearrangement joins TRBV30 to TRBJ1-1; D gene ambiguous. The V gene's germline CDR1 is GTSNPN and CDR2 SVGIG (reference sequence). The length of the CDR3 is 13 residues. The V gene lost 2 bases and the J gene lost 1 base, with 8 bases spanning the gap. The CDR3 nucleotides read TGTGCCTGGAGTCGGGGAAAGAACACTGAAGCTTTCTTT. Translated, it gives CAWSRGKNTEAFF.

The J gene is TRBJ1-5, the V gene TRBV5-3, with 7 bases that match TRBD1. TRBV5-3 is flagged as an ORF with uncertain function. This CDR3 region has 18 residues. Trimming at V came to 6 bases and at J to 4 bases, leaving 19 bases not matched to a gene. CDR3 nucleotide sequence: TGTGCCAGAACTCGCTATGGGGCGGGACAGAAATTAAATCAGCCCCAGCATTTT. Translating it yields CARTRYGAGQKLNQPQHF.

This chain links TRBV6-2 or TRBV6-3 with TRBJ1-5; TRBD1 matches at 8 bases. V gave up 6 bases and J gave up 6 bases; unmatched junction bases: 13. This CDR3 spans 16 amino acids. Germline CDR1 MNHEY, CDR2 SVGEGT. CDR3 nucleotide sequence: TGTGCCAGCAGCAACCCCGGGACAGGCATAAGTCAGCCCCAGCATTTT. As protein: CASSNPGTGISQPQHF.